This T cell receptor (beta chain) is from a study of regulatory T cells in long-lasting Graves disease. Study-wide findings and caveats: New patients shared fewer public clonotypes (approximately 1,000) than persistent patients did (approximately 3,000). Only a small sample size was used, which may have cut accuracy.

This CDR3 spans 13 amino acids. From germline, CDR1 is SGDLS and CDR2 YYNGEE. Trimming pared 0 bases from V and 4 bases from J, leaving 7 bases between. The time point denotes: persistent/refractory GD, antithyroid drugs over 5 years with positive TRAb. RNA from PBMCs was the source of the TCR library. Tubes containing EDTA received approximately 9.8 milliliters of drawn peripheral blood. Researchers made TCR beta libraries by using iRepertoire HTBI primers and running Arm-PCR on CDR3 regions. TCRdb redid the calling of the multiplex PCR reads with MiXCR, one entry per CDR3 protein. The sample holds 400,000 to 450,000 distinct CDR3 sequences; 23% are singletons and the top ten take approximately 26%. This clonotype was detected many times. Its antigen is unknown.

The V call is TRBV9, the J call TRBJ2-5; D remains ambiguous. This receptor was obtained from a female donor with Graves disease. The sample was peripheral blood mononuclear cells (PBMCs), taken when the disease was refractory, from a patient treated with antithyroid drugs. For the CDR3, the DNA is TGTGCCAGCAGCGTAGGGCTCCGAGAGACCCAGTACTTC. It encodes CASSVGLRETQYF.